The entry below describes one TCR beta chain. The entry originates in a study of blood T cell repertoires in COVID-19. Study-level background: Some COVID-19 samples were acute and others convalescent; all came from the United States, Italy and Spain. Sample material is recorded as cDNA or gDNA derived from T cells, B-cell-depleted T cells, or PBMCs.

Assay used: immunoSEQ multiplex PCR; TCRdb lists only in-frame clones, some missing. The repertoire consists of more than 300,000 clones, with approximately 90% occurring once and the leading ten covering 1.2%. CDR3 length equals 13 residues. The germline V gene encodes CDR1 ENHRY and CDR2 SYGVKD. V shed 4 bases and J 3 bases; nucleotides not matched to a gene: 2. The age range of participants was about 18 to 95 years, with residence in roughly 25 US areas. Membership in each cohort depended on participant-reported clinical history. This TCR came from a woman aged 18-35 years who had recovered from COVID-19. Material for sequencing was PBMCs or T cells enriched from blood (not recorded which). This sequence joins TRBV10-3 and TRBJ2-5, with TRBD2 identical over 7 bases. CDR3 protein: CAISGEGKETQYF. CDR3 DNA sequence: TGTGCCATCAGTGGGGAGGGAAAAGAGACCCAGTACTTC.